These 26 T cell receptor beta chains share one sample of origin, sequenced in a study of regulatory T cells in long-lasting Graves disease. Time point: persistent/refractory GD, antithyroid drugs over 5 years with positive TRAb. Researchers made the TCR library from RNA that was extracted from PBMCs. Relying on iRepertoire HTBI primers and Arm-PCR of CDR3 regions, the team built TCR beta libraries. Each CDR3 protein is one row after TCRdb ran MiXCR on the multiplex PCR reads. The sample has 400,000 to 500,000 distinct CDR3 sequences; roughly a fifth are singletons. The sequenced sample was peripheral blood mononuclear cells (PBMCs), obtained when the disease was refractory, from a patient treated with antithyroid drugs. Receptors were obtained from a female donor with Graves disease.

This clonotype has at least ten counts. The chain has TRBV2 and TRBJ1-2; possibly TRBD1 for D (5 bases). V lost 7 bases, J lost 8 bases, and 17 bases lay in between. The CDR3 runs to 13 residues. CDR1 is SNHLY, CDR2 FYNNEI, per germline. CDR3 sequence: CASTLEGQGGYTF. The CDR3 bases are TGTGCCAGCACCCTAGAGGGCCAGGGAGGCTACACCTTC.

CDR3 sequence reads: CASSGGDRSYGYTF. The CDR3 DNA sequence: TGTGCCAGCAGCGGGGGGGACAGATCCTATGGCTACACCTTC. The chain couples TRBV9 to TRBJ1-2; TRBD1 aligns across 7 bases. The CDR3 contains 14 residues. Looked up from germline, CDR1 is SGDLS and CDR2 is YYNGEE. J was trimmed by 4 bases and V by 3 bases; bases with no gene match: 6.

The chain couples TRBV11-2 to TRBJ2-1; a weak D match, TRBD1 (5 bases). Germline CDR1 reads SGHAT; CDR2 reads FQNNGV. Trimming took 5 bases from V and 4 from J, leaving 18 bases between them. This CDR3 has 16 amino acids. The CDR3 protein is CASSVSGATGYNEQFF. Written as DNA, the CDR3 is TGTGCCAGCAGCGTAAGTGGGGCCACCGGGTACAATGAGCAGTTCTTC.

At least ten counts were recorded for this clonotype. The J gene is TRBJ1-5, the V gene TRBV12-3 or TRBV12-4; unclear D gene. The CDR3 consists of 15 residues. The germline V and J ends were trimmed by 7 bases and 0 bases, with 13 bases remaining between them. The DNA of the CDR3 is TGTGCCAGCACCCCTGTGGGTTATAGCAATCAGCCCCAGCATTTT. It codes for CASTPVGYSNQPQHF.

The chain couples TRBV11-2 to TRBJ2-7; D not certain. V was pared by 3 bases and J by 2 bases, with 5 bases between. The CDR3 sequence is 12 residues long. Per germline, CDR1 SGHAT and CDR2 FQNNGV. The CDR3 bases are TGTGCCAGCAGCTTTAATACCTACGAGCAGTACTTC. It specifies CASSFNTYEQYF.

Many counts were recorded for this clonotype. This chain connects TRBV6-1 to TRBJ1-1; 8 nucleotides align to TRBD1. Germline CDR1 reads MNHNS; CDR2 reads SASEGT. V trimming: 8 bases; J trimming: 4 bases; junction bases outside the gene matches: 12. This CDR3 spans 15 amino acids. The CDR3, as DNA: TGTGCCAGCCAGTCCATTACAGGGGGATTCACTGAAGCTTTCTTT. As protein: CASQSITGGFTEAFF.

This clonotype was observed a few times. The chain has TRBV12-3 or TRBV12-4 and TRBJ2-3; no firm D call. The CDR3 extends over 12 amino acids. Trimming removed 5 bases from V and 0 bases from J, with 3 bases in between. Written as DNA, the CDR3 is TGTGCCAGCAGTACTAGCACAGATACGCAGTATTTT. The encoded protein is CASSTSTDTQYF.

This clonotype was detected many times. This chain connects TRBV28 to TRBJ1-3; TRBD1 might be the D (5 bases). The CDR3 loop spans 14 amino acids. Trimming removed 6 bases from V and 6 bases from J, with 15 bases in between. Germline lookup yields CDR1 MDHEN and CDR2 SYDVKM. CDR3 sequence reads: CASRSGEGINTIYF. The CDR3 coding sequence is TGTGCCAGCAGGTCCGGGGAGGGGATAAACACCATATATTTT.

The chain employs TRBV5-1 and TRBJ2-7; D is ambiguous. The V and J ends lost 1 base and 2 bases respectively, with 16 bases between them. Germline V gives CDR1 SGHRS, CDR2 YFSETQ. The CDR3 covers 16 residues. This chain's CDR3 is CASSLSSKGSPYEQYF. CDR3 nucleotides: TGCGCCAGCAGCTTGAGTTCTAAGGGATCGCCCTACGAGCAGTACTTC.

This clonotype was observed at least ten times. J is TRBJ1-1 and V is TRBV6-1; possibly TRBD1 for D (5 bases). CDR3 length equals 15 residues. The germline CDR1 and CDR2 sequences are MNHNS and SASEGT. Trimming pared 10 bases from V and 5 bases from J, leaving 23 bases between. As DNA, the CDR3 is TGTGCCACTAACCGGGGCGGACCCCCTAGGACTGAAGCTTTCTTT. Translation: CATNRGGPPRTEAFF.

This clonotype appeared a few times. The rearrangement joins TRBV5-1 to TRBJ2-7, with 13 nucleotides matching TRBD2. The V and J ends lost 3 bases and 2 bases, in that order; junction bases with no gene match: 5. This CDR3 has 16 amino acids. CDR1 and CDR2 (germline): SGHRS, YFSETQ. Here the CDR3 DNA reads TGCGCCAGCAGCTCGGGACTAGCGGGGAACACCTACGAGCAGTACTTC. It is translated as CASSSGLAGNTYEQYF.

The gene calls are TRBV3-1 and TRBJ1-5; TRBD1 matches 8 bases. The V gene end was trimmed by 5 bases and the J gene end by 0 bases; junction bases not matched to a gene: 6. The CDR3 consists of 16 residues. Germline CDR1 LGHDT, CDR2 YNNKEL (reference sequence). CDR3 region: CASSESGGLSNQPQHF. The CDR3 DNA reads TGTGCCAGCAGCGAGTCAGGGGGCCTTAGCAATCAGCCCCAGCATTTT.

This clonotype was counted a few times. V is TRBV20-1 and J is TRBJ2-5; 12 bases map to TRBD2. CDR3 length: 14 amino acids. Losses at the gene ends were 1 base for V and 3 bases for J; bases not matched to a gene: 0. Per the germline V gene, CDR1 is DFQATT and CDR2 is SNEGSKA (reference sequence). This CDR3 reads CSARGTSGKETQYF. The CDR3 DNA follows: TGCAGTGCTAGAGGGACTAGCGGGAAAGAGACCCAGTACTTC.

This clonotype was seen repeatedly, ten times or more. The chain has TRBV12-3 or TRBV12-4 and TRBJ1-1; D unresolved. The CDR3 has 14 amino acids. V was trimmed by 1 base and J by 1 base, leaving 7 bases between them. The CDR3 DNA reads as TGTGCCAGCAGTTTAGTACCGTCGAACACTGAAGCTTTCTTT. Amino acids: CASSLVPSNTEAFF.

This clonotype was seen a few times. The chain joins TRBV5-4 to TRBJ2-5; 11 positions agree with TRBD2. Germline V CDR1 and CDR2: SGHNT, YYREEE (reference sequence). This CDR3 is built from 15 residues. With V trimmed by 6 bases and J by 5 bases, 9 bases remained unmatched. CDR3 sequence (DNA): TGTGCCAGCACGCTGACTAGCGGGACCGGGGAGACCCAGTACTTC. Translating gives CASTLTSGTGETQYF.

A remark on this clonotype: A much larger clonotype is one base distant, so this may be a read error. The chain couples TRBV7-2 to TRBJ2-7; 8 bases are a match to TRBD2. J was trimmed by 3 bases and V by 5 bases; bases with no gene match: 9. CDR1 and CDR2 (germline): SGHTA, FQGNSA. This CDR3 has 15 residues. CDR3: CASSLSGGRLYEQYF. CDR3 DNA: TGTGCCAGCAGCCTATCTGGCGGGAGGCTCTACGAGCAGTACTTC.

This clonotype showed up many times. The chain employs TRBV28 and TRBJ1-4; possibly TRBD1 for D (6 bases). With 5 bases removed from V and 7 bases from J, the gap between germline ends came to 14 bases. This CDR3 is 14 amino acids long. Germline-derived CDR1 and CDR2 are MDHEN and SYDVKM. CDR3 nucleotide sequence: TGTGCCAGCAGTCTAGGGGGTGAGGGTGAAAAACTGTTTTTT. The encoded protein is CASSLGGEGEKLFF. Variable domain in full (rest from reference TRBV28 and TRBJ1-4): DVKVTQSSRYLVKRTGEKVFLECVQDMDHENMFWYRQDPGLGLRLIYFSYDVKMKEKGDIPEGYSVSREKKERFSLILESASTNQTSMYLCASSLGGEGEKLFFGSGTQLSVL.

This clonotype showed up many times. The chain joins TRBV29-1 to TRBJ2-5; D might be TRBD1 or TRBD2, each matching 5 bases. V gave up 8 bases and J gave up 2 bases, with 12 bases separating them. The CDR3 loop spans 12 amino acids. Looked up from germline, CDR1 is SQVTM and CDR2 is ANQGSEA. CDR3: CSWQGPQETQYF. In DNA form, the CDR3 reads TGCAGCTGGCAGGGACCGCAAGAGACCCAGTACTTC.

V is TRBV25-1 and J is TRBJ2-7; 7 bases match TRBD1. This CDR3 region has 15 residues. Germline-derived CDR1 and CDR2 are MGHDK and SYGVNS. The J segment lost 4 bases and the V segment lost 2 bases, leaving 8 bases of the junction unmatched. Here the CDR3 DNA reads TGTGCCAGCAGTGAAACCAGGGACAGCAATTACGAGCAGTACTTC. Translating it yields CASSETRDSNYEQYF.

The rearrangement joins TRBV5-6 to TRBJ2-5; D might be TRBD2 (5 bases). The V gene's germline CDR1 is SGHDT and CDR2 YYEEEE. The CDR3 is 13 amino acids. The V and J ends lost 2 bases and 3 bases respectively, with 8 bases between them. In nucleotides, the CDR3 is TGTGCCAGCAGCTTTGACGGGGAAGAGACCCAGTACTTC. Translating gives CASSFDGEETQYF.

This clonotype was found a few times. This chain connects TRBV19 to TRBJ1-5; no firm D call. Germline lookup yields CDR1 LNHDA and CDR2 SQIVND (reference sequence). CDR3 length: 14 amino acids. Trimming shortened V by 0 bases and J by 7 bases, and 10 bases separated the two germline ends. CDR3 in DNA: TGTGCCAGTAGTATAGAAGAGGTGTGGCAGCCCCAGCATTTT. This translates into CASSIEEVWQPQHF. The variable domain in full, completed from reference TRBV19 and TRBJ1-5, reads DGGITQSPKYLFRKEGQNVTLSCEQNLNHDAMYWYRQDPGQGLRLIYYSQIVNDFQKGDIAEGYSVSREKKESFPLTVTSAQKNPTAFYLCASSIEEVWQPQHFGDGTRLSIL.

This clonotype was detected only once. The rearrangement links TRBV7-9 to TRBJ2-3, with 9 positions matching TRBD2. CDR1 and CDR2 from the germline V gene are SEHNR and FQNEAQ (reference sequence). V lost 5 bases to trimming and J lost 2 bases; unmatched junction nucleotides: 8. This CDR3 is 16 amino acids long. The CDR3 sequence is CASSILAGIDTDTQYF. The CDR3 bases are TGTGCCAGCAGCATTCTAGCGGGGATCGACACAGATACGCAGTATTTT.

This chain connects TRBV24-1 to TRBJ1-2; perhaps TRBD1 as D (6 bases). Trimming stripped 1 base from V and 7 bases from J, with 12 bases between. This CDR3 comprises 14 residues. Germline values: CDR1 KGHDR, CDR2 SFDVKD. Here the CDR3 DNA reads TGTGCCACCAGTGATTTCCGGGACACAGGTGGCTACACCTTC. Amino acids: CATSDFRDTGGYTF.

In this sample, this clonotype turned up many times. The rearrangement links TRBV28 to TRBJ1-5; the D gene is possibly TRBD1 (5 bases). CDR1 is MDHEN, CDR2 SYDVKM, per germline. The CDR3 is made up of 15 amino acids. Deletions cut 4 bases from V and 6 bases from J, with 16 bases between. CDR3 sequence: CASSSPVVGTQPQHF. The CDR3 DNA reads TGTGCCAGCAGTTCTCCGGTCGTTGGGACTCAGCCCCAGCATTTT.

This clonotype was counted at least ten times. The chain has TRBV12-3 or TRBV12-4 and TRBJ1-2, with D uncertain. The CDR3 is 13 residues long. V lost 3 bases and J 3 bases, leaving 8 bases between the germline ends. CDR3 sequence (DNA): TGTGCCAGCAGTTTGAATCCTCACTATGGCTACACCTTC. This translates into CASSLNPHYGYTF.

The CDR3 region is CAWSVSRYEQYF. As DNA, the CDR3 is TGTGCCTGGAGTGTATCCCGGTACGAGCAGTACTTC. The chain carries TRBV30 and TRBJ2-7; no clear D gene. V was pared by 0 bases and J by 4 bases, with 7 bases between. This CDR3 has 12 residues. Germline loops: CDR1 GTSNPN, CDR2 SVGIG (reference sequence).